The subject of this entry is one T cell receptor (beta chain). Additional DNA sequences in this sample encode the identical CDR3. CDR1 and CDR2 (germline): MNHEY, SMNVEV (reference sequence). This CDR3 has 14 amino acids. Trimming removed 2 bases at V and 2 bases at J, with 10 bases between. This sample stems from a study of shared clonotypes between healthy human individuals. Assay used: immunoSEQ multiplex PCR; TCRdb lists only in-frame clones, some missing. The sample shows hundreds of thousands of clones, about 96% of them seen only once. This chain connects TRBV27 to TRBJ2-7; D might be TRBD2 (5 bases). Source material: naive CD4+ T cells sorted from blood. Subset indicated: CD45RA+ positively selected. This clonotype was sampled from a woman aged 25 to 39 in good health. The CDR3 reads CASSLRGLPYEQYF. CDR3 DNA sequence: TGTGCCAGCAGTTTAAGAGGGCTTCCCTACGAGCAGTACTTC.